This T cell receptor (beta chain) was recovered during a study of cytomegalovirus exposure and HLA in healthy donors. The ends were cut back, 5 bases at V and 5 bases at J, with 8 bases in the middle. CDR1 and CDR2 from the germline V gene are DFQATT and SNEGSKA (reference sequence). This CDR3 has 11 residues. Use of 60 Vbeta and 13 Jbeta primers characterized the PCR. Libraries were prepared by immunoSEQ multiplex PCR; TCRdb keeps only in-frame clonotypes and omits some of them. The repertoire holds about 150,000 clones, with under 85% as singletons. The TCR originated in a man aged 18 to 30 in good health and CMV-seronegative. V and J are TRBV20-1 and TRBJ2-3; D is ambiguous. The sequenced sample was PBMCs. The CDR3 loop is CSASPKDTQYF. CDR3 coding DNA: TGCAGTGCTTCGCCTAAAGATACGCAGTATTTT.